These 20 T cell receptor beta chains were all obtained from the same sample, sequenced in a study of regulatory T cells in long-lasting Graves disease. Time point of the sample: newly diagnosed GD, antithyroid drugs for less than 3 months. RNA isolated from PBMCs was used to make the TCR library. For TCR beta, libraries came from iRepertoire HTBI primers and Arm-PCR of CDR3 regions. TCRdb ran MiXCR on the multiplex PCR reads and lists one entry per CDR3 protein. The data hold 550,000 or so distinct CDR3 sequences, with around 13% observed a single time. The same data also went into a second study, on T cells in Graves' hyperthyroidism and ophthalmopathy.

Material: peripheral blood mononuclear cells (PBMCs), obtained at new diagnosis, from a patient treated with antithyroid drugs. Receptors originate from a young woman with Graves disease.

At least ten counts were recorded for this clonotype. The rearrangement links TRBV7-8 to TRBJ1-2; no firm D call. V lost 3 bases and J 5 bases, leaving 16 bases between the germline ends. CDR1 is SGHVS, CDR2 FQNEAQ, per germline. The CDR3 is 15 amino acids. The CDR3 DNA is TGTGCCAGCAGCTTCAACCGGGCCCCCGGGTATGGCTACACCTTC. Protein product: CASSFNRAPGYGYTF.

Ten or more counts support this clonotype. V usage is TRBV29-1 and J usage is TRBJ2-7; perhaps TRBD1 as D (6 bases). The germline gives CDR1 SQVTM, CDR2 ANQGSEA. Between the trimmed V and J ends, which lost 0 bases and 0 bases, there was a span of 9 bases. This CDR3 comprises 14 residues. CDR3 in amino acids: CSVEEDSLSYEQYF. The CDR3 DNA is TGCAGCGTTGAAGAGGACAGTCTCTCCTACGAGCAGTACTTC.

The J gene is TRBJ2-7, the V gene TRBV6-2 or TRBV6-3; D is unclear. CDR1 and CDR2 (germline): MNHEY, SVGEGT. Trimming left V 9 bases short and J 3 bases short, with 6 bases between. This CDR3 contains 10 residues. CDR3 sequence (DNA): TGTGCCAGTCACCACTACGAGCAGTACTTC. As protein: CASHHYEQYF.

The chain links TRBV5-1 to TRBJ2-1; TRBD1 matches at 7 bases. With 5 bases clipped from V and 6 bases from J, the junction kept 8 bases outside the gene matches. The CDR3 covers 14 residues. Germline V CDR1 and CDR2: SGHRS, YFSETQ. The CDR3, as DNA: TGCGCCAGCAGGAGGGACAGACTTATCAATGAGCAGTTCTTC. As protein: CASRRDRLINEQFF. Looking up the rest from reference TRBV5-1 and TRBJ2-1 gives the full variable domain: KAGVTQTPRYLIKTRGQQVTLSCSPISGHRSVSWYQQTPGQGLQFLFEYFSETQRNKGNFPGRFSGRQFSNSRSEMNVSTLELGDSALYLCASRRDRLINEQFFGPGTRLTVL.

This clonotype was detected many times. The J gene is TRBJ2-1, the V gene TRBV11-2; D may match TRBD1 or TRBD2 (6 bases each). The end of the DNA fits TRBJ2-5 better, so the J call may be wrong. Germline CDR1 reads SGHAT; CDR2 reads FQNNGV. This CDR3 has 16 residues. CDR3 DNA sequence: TGTGCCAGCAGCTTAGATCCGGGGGCGCTGGCAGAGACCCAGTACTTC. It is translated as CASSLDPGALAETQYF.

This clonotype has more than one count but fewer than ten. The CDR3 protein is CASYRQGRKETQYF. In DNA form, the CDR3 reads TGTGCCAGCTATCGACAGGGAAGGAAAGAGACCCAGTACTTC. This sequence joins TRBV5-8 and TRBJ2-5; TRBD1 aligns across 7 bases. From germline, CDR1 is SGHTS and CDR2 YDEGEE. V was clipped by 7 bases and J by 3 bases; unmatched bases: 9. The CDR3 totals 14 residues.

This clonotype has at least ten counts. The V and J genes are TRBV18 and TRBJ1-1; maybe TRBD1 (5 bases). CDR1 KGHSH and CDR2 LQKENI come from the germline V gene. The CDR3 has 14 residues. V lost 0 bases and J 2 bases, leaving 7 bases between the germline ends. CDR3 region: CASSPPGPNTEAFF. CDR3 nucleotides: TGTGCCAGCTCACCACCGGGGCCCAACACTGAAGCTTTCTTT.

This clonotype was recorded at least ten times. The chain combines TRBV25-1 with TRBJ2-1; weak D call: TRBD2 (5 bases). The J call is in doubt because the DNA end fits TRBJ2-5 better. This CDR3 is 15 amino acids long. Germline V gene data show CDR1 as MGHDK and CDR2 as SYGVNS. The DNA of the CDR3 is TGTGCCAGCAGTGCGGGAATCGGGCCCCAAGAGACCCAGTACTTC. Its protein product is CASSAGIGPQETQYF.

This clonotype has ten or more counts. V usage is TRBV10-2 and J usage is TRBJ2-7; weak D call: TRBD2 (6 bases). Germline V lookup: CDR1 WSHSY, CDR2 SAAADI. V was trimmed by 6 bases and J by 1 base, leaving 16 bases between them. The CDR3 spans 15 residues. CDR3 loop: CASRPGLANSYEQYF. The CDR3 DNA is TGCGCCAGCAGGCCCGGGCTAGCGAATTCCTACGAGCAGTACTTC.

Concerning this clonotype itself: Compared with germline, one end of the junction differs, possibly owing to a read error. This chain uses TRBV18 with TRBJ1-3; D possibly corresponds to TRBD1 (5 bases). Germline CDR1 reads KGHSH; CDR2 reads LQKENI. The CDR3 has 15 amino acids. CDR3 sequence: CAGSPRGKAGNTIYF. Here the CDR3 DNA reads TGTGCCGGCTCACCGCGGGGGAAAGCTGGAAACACCATATATTTT. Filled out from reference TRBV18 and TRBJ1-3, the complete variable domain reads NAGVMQNPRHLVRRRGQEARLRCSPMKGHSHVYWYRQLPEEGLKFMVYLQKENIIDESGMPKERFSAEFPKEGPSILRIQQVVRGDSAAYFCAGSPRGKAGNTIYFGEGSWLTVV.

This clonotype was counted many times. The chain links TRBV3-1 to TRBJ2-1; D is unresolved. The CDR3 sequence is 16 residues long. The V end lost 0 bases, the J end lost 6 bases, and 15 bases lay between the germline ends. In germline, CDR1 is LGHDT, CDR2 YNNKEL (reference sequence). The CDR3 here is CASSQDKYLLGNEQFF. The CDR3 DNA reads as TGTGCCAGCAGCCAAGATAAATACCTTTTGGGCAATGAGCAGTTCTTC.

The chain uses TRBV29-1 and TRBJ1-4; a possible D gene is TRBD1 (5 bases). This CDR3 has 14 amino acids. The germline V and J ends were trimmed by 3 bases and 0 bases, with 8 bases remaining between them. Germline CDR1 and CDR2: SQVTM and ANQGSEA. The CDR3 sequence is CSVEGGATNEKLFF. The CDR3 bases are TGCAGCGTTGAGGGAGGGGCAACTAATGAAAAACTGTTTTTT.

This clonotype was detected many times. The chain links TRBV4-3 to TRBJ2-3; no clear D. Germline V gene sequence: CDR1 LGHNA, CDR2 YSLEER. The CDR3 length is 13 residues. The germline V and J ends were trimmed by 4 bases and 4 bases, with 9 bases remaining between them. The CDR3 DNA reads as TGCGCCAGCAGCCCCCTTGGGGCAGATACGCAGTATTTT. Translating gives CASSPLGADTQYF.

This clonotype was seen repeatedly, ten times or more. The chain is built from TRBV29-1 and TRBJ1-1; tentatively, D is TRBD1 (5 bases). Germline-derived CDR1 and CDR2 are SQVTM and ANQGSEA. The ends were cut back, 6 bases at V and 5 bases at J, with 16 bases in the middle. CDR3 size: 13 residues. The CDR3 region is CSVSWRGNTEAFF. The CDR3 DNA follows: TGCAGCGTATCCTGGAGGGGAAATACTGAAGCTTTCTTT. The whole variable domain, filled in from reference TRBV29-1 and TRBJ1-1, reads SAVISQKPSRDICQRGTSLTIQCQVDSQVTMMFWYRQQPGQSLTLIATANQGSEATYESGFVIDKFPISRPNLTFSTLTVSNMSPEDSSIYLCSVSWRGNTEAFFGQGTRLTVV.

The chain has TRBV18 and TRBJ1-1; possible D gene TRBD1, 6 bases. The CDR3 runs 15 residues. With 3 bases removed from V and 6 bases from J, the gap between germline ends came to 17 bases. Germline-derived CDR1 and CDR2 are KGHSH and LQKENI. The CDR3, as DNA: TGTGCCAGCTCACCCCTCTCCAGGGGCAGGGCTGAAGCTTTCTTT. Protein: CASSPLSRGRAEAFF.

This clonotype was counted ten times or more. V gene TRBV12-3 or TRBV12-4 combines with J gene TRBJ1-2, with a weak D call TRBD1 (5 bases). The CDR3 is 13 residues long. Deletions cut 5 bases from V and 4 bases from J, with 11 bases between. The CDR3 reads CASSARGVYGYTF. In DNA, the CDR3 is TGTGCCAGCAGTGCCCGGGGGGTCTATGGCTACACCTTC.

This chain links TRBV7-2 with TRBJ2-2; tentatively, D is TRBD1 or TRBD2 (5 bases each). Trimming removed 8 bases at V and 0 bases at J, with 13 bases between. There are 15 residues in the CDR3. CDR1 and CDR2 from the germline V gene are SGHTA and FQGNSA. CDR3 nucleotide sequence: TGTGCCAGCCTTCGGGACGCTACGAACACCGGGGAGCTGTTTTTT. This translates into CASLRDATNTGELFF.

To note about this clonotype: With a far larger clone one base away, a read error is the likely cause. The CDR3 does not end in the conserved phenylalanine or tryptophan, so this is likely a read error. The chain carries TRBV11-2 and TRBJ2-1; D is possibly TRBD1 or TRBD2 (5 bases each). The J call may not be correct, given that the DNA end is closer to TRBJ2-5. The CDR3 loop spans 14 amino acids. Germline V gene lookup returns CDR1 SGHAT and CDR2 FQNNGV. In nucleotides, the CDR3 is TGTGCCAGCAGCTTTGGGGGTGGCCAAGAGACCCAGTACCTC. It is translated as CASSFGGGQETQYL.

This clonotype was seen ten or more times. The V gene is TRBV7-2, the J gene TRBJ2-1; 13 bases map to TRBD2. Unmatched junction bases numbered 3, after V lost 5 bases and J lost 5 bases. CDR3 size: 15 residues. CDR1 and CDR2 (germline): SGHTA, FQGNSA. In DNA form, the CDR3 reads TGTGCCAGCAGCCCGGGACTAGCGGGGCACAATGAGCAGTTCTTC. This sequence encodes CASSPGLAGHNEQFF. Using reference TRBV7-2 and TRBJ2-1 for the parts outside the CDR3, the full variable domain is GAGVSQSPSNKVTEKGKDVELRCDPISGHTALYWYRQSLGQGLEFLIYFQGNSAPDKSGLPSDRFSAERTGGSVSTLTIQRTQQEDSAVYLCASSPGLAGHNEQFFGPGTRLTVL.

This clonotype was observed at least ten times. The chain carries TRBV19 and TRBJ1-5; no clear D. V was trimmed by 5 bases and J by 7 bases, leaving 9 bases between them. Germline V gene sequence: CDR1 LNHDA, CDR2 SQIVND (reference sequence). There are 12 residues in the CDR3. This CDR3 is CASSPRAQPQHF. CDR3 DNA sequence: TGTGCCAGTAGTCCCCGTGCCCAGCCCCAGCATTTT. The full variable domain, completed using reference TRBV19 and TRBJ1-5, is DGGITQSPKYLFRKEGQNVTLSCEQNLNHDAMYWYRQDPGQGLRLIYYSQIVNDFQKGDIAEGYSVSREKKESFPLTVTSAQKNPTAFYLCASSPRAQPQHFGDGTRLSIL.